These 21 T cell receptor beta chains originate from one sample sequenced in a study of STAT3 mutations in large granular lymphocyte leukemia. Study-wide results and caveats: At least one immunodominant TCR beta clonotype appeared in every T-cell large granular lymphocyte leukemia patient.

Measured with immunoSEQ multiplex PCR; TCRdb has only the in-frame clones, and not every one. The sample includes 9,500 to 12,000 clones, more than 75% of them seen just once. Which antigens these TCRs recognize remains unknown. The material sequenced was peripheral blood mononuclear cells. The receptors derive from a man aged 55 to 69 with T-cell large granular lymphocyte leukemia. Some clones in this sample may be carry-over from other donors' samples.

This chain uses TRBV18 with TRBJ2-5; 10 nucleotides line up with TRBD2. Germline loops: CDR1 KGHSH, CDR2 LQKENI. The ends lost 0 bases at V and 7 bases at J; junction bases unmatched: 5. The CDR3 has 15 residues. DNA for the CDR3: TGTGCCAGCTCACCACCCGGGACTAGCGCGGGGACCCAGTACTTC. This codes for CASSPPGTSAGTQYF. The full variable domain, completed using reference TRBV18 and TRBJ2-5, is NAGVMQNPRHLVRRRGQEARLRCSPMKGHSHVYWYRQLPEEGLKFMVYLQKENIIDESGMPKERFSAEFPKEGPSILRIQQVVRGDSAAYFCASSPPGTSAGTQYFGPGTRLLVL.

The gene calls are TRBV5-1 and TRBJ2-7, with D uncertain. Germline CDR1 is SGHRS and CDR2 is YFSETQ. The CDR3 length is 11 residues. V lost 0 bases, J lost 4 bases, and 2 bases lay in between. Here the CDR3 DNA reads TGCGCCAGCAGCTTGGAATACGAGCAGTACTTC. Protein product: CASSLEYEQYF.

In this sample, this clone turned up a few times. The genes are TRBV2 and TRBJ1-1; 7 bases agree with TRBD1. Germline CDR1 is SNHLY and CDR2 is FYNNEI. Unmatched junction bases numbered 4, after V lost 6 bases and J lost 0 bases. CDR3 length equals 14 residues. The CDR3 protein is CASRAGQVNTEAFF. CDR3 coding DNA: TGTGCCAGCAGGGCAGGACAGGTGAACACTGAAGCTTTCTTT.

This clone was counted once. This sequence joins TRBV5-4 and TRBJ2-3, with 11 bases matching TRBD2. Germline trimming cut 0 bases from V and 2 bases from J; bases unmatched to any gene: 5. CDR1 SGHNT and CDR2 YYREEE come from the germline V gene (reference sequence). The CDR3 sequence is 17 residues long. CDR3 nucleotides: TGTGCCAGCAGCTTGGGCACGGGACTAGCGGACACAGATACGCAGTATTTT. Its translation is CASSLGTGLADTDTQYF.

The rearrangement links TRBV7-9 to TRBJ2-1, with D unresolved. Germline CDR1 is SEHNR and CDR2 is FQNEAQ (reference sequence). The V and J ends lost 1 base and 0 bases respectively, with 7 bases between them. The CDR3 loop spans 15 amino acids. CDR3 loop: CASSLVPSSYNEQFF. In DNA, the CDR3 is TGTGCCAGCAGCTTAGTCCCGAGCTCCTACAATGAGCAGTTCTTC.

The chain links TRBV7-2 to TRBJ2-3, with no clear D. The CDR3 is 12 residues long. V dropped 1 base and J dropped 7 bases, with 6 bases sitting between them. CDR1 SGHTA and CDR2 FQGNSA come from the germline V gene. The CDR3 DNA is TGTGCCAGCAGCTTAGACTCGAATACGCAGTATTTT. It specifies CASSLDSNTQYF.

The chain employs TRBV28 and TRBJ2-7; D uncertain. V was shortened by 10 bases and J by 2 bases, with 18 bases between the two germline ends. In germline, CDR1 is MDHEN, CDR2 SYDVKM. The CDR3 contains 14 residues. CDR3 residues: CATADRLLTYEQYF. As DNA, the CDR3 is TGTGCCACCGCCGACCGATTACTTACCTACGAGCAGTACTTC.

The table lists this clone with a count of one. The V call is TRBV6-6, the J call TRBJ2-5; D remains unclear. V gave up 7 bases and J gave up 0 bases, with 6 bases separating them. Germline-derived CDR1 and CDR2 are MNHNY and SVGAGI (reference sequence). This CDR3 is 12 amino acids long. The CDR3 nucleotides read TGTGCCAGCAAAAGCGACCAAGAGACCCAGTACTTC. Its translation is CASKSDQETQYF.

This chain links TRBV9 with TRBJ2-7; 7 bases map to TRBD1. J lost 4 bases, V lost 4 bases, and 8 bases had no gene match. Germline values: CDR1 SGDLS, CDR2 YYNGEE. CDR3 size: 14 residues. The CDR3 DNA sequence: TGTGCCAGCAGCCCCCAGGGGACAGAGTACGAGCAGTACTTC. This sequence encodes CASSPQGTEYEQYF.

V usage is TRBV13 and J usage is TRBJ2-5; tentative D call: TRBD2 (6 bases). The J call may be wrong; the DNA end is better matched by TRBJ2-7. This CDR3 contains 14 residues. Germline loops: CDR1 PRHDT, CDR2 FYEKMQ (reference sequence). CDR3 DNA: TGTGCCAGCAGCTTAAGGGAGGCTATCGACGAGCAGTACTTC. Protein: CASSLREAIDEQYF.

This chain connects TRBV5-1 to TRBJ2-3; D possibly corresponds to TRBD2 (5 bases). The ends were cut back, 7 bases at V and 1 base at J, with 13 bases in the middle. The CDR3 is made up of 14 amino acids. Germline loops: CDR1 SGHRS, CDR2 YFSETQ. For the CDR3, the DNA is TGCGCCAGCTCGAGCGGATGGGGCACAGATACGCAGTATTTT. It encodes CASSSGWGTDTQYF.

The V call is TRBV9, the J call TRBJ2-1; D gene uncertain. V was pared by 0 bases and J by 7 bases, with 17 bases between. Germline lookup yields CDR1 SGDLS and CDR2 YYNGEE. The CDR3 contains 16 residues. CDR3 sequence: CASSVAGESVLNEQFF. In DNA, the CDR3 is TGTGCCAGCAGCGTAGCCGGTGAGTCGGTGTTGAATGAGCAGTTCTTC.

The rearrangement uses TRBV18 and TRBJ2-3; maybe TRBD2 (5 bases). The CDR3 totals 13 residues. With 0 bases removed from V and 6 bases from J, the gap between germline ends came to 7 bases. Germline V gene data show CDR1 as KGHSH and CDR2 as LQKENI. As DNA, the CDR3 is TGTGCCAGCTCACCACCGGGCGGGGATACGCAGTATTTT. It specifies CASSPPGGDTQYF.

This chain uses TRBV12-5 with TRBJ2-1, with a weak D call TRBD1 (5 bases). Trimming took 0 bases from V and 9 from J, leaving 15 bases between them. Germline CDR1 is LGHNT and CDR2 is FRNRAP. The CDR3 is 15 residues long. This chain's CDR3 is CASGLVIGQGGEQFF. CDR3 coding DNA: TGTGCTAGTGGTTTGGTAATTGGGCAGGGCGGTGAGCAGTTCTTC.

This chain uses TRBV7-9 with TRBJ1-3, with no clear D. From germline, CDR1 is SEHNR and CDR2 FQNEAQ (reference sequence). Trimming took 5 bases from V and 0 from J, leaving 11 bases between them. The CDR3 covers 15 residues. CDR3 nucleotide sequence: TGTGCCAGCAGCCCTCCAACCTACTCTGGAAACACCATATATTTT. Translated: CASSPPTYSGNTIYF.

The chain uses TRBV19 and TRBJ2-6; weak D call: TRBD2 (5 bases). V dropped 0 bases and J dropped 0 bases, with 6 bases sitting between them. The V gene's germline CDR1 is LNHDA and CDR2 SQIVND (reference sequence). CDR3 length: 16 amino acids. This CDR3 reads CASSIDGISGANVLTF. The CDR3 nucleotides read TGTGCCAGTAGTATAGACGGGATCTCTGGGGCCAACGTCCTGACTTTC.

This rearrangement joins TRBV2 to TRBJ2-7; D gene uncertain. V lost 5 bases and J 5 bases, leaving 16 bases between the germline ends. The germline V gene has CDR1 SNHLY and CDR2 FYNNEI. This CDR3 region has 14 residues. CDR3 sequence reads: CASSSGHPEDEQYF. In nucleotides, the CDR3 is TGTGCCAGCAGTTCGGGCCACCCTGAGGACGAGCAGTACTTC.

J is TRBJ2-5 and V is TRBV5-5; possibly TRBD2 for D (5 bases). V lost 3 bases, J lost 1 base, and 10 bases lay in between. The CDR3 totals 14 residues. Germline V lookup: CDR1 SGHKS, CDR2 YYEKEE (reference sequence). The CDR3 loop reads CASSWEWGQETQYF. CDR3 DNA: TGTGCCAGCAGCTGGGAGTGGGGCCAAGAGACCCAGTACTTC.

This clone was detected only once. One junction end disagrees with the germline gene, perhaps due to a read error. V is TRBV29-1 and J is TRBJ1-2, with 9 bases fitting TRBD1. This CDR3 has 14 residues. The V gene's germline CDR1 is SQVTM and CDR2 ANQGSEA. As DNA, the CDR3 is TGCAGCGCAAAACAGGGGGCTACTAACGATGGCTACACCTTC. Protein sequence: CSAKQGATNDGYTF.

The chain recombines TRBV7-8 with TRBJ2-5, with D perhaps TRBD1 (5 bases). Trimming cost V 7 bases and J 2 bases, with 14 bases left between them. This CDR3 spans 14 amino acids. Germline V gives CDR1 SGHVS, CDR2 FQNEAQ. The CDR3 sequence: CASIPTDSQETQYF. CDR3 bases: TGTGCCAGCATACCGACTGACAGTCAAGAGACCCAGTACTTC.

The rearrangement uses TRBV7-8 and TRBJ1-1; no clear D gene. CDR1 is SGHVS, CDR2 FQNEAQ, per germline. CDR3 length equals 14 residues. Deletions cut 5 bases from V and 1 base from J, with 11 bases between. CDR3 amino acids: CASSLRFGNTEAFF. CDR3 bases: TGTGCCAGCAGCCTACGGTTCGGGAACACTGAAGCTTTCTTT. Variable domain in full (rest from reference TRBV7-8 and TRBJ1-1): GAGVSQSPRYKVAKRGQDVALRCDPISGHVSLFWYQQALGQGPEFLTYFQNEAQLDKSGLPSDRFFAERPEGSVSTLKIQRTQQEDSAVYLCASSLRFGNTEAFFGQGTRLTVV.